The clone carrying this TCR beta chain was counted at least ten times. Every TCR cDNA molecule bore its own unique molecular identifier. TCRdb fed the 5' RACE reads into MiXCR, producing one record per CDR3 protein. The sample consists of 1,500 to 2,000 distinct CDR3 sequences, about an eighth of them appearing once. This entry is derived from a study of spatial heterogeneity in lung cancer. On the study more broadly: Every unique TCR and UMI combination, on average, appeared more than ten times in raw reads.

The sample's time point: sample taken at primary tumor resection. Donation came from 70 or so patients with untreated early-stage non-small cell lung cancer. Unsorted whole RNA of tumor, nontumor lung or frozen PBMC was sequenced. In germline, CDR1 is SEHNR, CDR2 FQNEAQ (reference sequence). The V and J ends lost 4 bases and 0 bases respectively, with 9 bases between them. This CDR3 comprises 15 residues. The sequence came from a female donor with early-stage non-small cell lung cancer. This sample comprised normal lung tissue next to the tumor, obtained at surgery. The chain recombines TRBV7-9 with TRBJ1-4; D remains unclear. This CDR3 reads CASSSDKTTNEKLFF. As DNA, the CDR3 is TGTGCCAGCAGCTCAGACAAAACAACTAATGAAAAACTGTTTTTT.